This T cell receptor beta chain comes out of a study of T cell changes during pregnancy in multiple sclerosis. TCRdb's copy holds only in-frame clones and misses some; the assay was immunoSEQ multiplex PCR. The table has about 68,000 clones, 75% to 95% seen once; the top ten hold 2% to 2.5%. The sample holds one count of this clone. The CDR3 is 15 residues long. V was clipped by 5 bases and J by 2 bases; unmatched bases: 8. Looked up from germline, CDR1 is SGHKS and CDR2 is YYEKEE (reference sequence). The TCR originated in a female donor with multiple sclerosis, enrolled in a pregnancy study. This material consisted of peripheral blood, taken in the first trimester of pregnancy. The chain is built from TRBV5-5 and TRBJ2-3, with 7 bases lining up with TRBD2. The CDR3 here is CASSLLSGTTDTQYF. Here the CDR3 DNA reads TGTGCCAGCAGTTTACTAAGCGGGACCACAGATACGCAGTATTTT.